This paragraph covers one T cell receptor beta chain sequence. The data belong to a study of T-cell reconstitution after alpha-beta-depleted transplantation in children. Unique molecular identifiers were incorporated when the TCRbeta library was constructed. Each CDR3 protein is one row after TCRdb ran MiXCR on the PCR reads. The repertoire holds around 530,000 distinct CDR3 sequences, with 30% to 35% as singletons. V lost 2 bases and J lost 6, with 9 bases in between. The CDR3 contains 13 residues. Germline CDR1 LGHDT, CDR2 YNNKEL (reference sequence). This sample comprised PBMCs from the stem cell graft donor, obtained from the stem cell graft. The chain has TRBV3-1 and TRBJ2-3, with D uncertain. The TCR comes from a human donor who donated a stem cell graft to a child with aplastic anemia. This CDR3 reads CASSQFSRDTQYF. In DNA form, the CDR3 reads TGTGCCAGCAGCCAATTCTCCAGGGATACGCAGTATTTT.